This T cell receptor beta chain was documented in a study of tumor and adjacent non-tumor tissue in lung cancer (dated by TCRdb to the late 2010s). In terms of the full investigation: The cohort included some 11 adenocarcinoma, 2 squamous cell carcinoma and 1 small cell lung cancer patients. Ages among the roughly 15 patients ranged from about 30 to 80 years, there were around ten men and 5 women, and disease was at TNM stage I to III. Sequencing produced 125,075,908 productive TCRbeta reads in total, an average of about 3.8 million reads per sample. Using bulk TCRbeta repertoires from over 14 lung cancer patients, the study set lung tumor tissue side by side with matched distant non-tumor lung tissue. For each patient, one tumor sample and one normal lung sample were taken, giving thirty paired specimens that underwent TCRbeta CDR3 sequencing.

The CDR3 contains 15 residues, cysteine and phenylalanine counted. The read is trimmed to its CDR3 DNA, 45 bases read in frame from base 1. The germline V gene (reference sequence) gives CDR1 as MNHNY and CDR2 as SVGAGI. RNA was isolated from bulk, unsorted tissue, and RNA quality was assessed with a NanoDrop ND-1000 and an Agilent 2100. Distant non-tumor tissue taken more than 3 cm from the tumor edge was used as the normal lung sample. All donors had newly diagnosed lung cancer, had not received prior chemotherapy, and were admitted for thoracic surgery in China between August and November 2014. Anyone who had undergone radiotherapy or chemotherapy before, or who had another cancer at the same time, was left out of the study. Surgical tissue pieces of about 1-2.1 cm3 were preserved in RNAlater solution and were kept at -80 degrees C until use. General conclusions and limits of the study: Significantly higher TCR diversity (inverse Simpson) was observed in tumor tissue than in normal lung tissue (around 460 vs 160, P = 0.0075, Mann-Whitney U test). Neither the sequencing platform nor unique molecular identifiers are named or mentioned anywhere in the methods. Peripheral blood was not sequenced, so blood TCRbeta repertoires in these lung cancer patients were not examined. The top 100 clones accounted for a significantly larger cumulative portion of the repertoire in normal lung than in tumor tissue. TCR diversity was significantly higher in younger patients, and higher tumor TCR diversity was associated with shorter overall and disease-free survival. With only roughly 15 patients in the cohort, the authors noted that larger samples and more detailed clinical data are needed.

Details on this clonotype: Its target antigen remains unknown. A much larger clone differs by one base, so this may be a read error.

The method was multiplex PCR. The reads were generated on an Illumina HiSeq 2500. TCRbeta libraries were built by three rounds of nested PCR using primers (Table S4), following protocols modified from ARM-PCR. PCR products of 200-500 bp were gel-excised and purified with the QIAquick gel extraction kit before sequencing. The paper's processing steps were these. Trimmomatic was used to clean the reads, FLASH merged the cleaned reads into complete CDR3 sequences, and MiTCR assigned the sequences to V(D)J germline segments. VDJtools was used to compute clonal diversity as the inverse Simpson's index. In-frame sequences lacking a premature stop codon were counted as productive reads. TCRdb cleaned the public reads at Q25 with fastp, built clones with MiXCR and kept in-frame beta chains. CDR3 protein sequences are deduplicated, and each keeps its most common genes and DNA. The V and J calls reflect TCRdb's pipeline rather than the authors' work. For this sample the table gives 60,000 or so distinct CDR3 sequences, of which about 61% were detected only once. Of the sample, under 35% falls within the top ten clones.

The sequence joins TRBV6-6 to TRBJ1-2, with 8 junctional bases fitting TRBD1. The TCR comes from a man between 65 and 85 years old with non-small cell lung cancer. Material: distant non-tumor lung tissue. The bases read TGTGTCAGCAGACCTTCCGCAGAGAGACAGGGGGGCTACACCTTC. This translates into CVSRPSAERQGGYTF.